The clone carrying this TCR beta chain was seen a handful of times. Between the trimmed V and J ends, which lost 1 base and 3 bases, there was a span of 6 bases. CDR3 length equals 13 residues. Germline loops: CDR1 SEHNR, CDR2 FQNEAQ (reference sequence). This specimen belongs to a study of response to subunit inactivated influenza vaccine. TCRdb itself ran the RT-PCR reads through MiXCR, one entry per CDR3 protein. Of 500,000 to 700,000 distinct CDR3 sequences in the sample, roughly a quarter were seen once. These data were also filed under a second study, of T cells expressing NK-cell markers. From that paper: Template switching by 5'RACE with UMIs generated the TCR beta cDNA. The leading position in the CD3+CD56-NKG2C+ fraction of four donors also went to these clonotypes.

The V gene is TRBV7-9, the J gene TRBJ2-5; D call uncertain. This specimen consisted of CD4+ T cells sorted from PBMCs, obtained 11 to 12 days after vaccination. This clonotype originated in a man in his fifties who received an inactivated influenza vaccine. The CDR3 region is CASSLDPKETQYF. The CDR3 nucleotides read TGTGCCAGCAGCTTAGATCCGAAAGAGACCCAGTACTTC.